The next 10 T cell receptor beta chains were all read from a single sample in a study of blood T cell repertoires in COVID-19. Here immunoSEQ multiplex PCR was the method, and the copy in TCRdb shows in-frame clones only, minus some. The sample holds roughly 270,000 clones, approximately 78% seen once. Material: PBMCs or T cells enriched from blood (not recorded which). Source of these receptors: a man between 35 and 55 years old who had been exposed to COVID-19.

V usage is TRBV30 and J usage is TRBJ2-2; the D is unclear. Looked up from germline, CDR1 is GTSNPN and CDR2 is SVGIG (reference sequence). Trimming pared 2 bases from V and 6 bases from J, leaving 7 bases between. The CDR3 covers 12 residues. The CDR3 protein is CAWSNGPGELFF. The CDR3 region has the DNA TGTGCCTGGAGTAATGGGCCCGGGGAGCTGTTTTTT.

This clone was seen just once. V is TRBV19 and J is TRBJ2-7, with D perhaps matching TRBD1 (6 bases). The germline V gene encodes CDR1 LNHDA and CDR2 SQIVND (reference sequence). The CDR3 length is 16 residues. The ends were cut back, 6 bases at V and 2 bases at J, with 20 bases in the middle. The CDR3 spells CASRLTGTVGTYEQYF. Written as DNA, the CDR3 is TGTGCCAGTAGGCTAACAGGGACGGTTGGGACCTACGAGCAGTACTTC.

The rearrangement joins TRBV7-9 to TRBJ1-6, with 8 positions matching TRBD1. After removal of 2 bases from V and 10 bases from J, the junction contained 7 bases not matched to a gene. The CDR3 is made up of 15 amino acids. The germline gives CDR1 SEHNR, CDR2 FQNEAQ (reference sequence). CDR3 protein: CASSLLAGGESPLHF. The CDR3 DNA reads TGTGCCAGCAGCTTATTAGCAGGGGGCGAATCACCCCTCCACTTT.

This clone is a singleton in its sample. This chain connects TRBV10-3 to TRBJ1-1; tentative D call: TRBD1 (6 bases). The CDR3 extends over 14 amino acids. V lost 3 bases and J 3 bases, leaving 11 bases between the germline ends. Per germline, CDR1 ENHRY and CDR2 SYGVKD. The chain's CDR3 is CAISEGGSHTEAFF. The CDR3 bases are TGTGCCATCAGTGAAGGGGGTTCCCACACTGAAGCTTTCTTT.

The V call is TRBV3-1 (or the pseudogene TRBV3-2), the J call TRBJ2-1; 9 nucleotides align to TRBD2. Germline lookup yields CDR1 LGHDT and CDR2 YNNKEL (reference sequence). CDR3 size: 17 residues. Unmatched junction bases numbered 14, after V lost 2 bases and J lost 9 bases. In DNA, the CDR3 is TGTGCCAGCAGCCAAACACTCGCGGGAGGGCCAATGGGTGAGCAGTTCTTC. Translation: CASSQTLAGGPMGEQFF.

V usage is TRBV2 and J usage is TRBJ2-7; D uncertain. CDR1 and CDR2 from the germline V gene are SNHLY and FYNNEI. This CDR3 spans 15 amino acids. V was shortened by 7 bases and J by 3 bases, with 19 bases between the two germline ends. CDR3 nucleotide sequence: TGTGCCAGCATCAACTCTTCCTCCCTTTACTACGAGCAGTACTTC. Translated: CASINSSSLYYEQYF.

J is TRBJ2-1 and V is TRBV19, with 9 bases fitting TRBD2. The V gene end was trimmed by 4 bases and the J gene end by 9 bases; junction bases not matched to a gene: 10. Germline-derived CDR1 and CDR2 are LNHDA and SQIVND (reference sequence). The length of the CDR3 is 15 residues. The CDR3 reads CASSTSVAGVIEQFF. The CDR3 nucleotides are TGTGCCAGTAGTACGTCGGTAGCGGGAGTCATTGAGCAGTTCTTC.

This chain uses TRBV19 with TRBJ1-2, with unresolved D. Germline CDR1 LNHDA, CDR2 SQIVND (reference sequence). This CDR3 has 15 amino acids. V was cut by 4 bases and J by 1 base, with 13 bases left in between. CDR3: CASSRAGWRNYGYTF. CDR3 nucleotide sequence: TGTGCCAGTAGTAGAGCGGGATGGCGTAACTATGGCTACACCTTC.

The V and J genes are TRBV3-1 (or the pseudogene TRBV3-2) and TRBJ1-2; D remains ambiguous. Trimming removed 1 base at V and 8 bases at J, with 17 bases between. The CDR3 consists of 15 residues. The germline V gene has CDR1 LGHDT and CDR2 YNNKEL (reference sequence). The CDR3 is CASSQGTGNWEGYTF. The CDR3 DNA reads TGTGCCAGCAGCCAAGGGACGGGAAACTGGGAAGGCTACACCTTC.

This chain uses TRBV5-6 with TRBJ1-6; D is possibly TRBD1 (5 bases). The V end lost 3 bases, the J end lost 8 bases, and 12 bases lay between the germline ends. The CDR3 spans 14 residues. Per the germline V gene, CDR1 is SGHDT and CDR2 is YYEEEE. CDR3 amino acids: CASSSRTNHSPLHF. CDR3 bases: TGTGCCAGCAGCTCAAGGACAAATCATTCACCCCTCCACTTT.